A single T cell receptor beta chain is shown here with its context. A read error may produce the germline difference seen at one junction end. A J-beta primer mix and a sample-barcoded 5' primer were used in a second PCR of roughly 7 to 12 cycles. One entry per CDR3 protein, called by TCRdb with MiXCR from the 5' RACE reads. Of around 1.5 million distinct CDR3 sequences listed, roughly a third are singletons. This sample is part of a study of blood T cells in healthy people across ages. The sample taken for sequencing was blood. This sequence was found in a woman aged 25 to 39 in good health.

CDR3 residues: CSTSPGTSSSSYEQYF. CDR3 coding DNA: TGCAGTACTAGCCCCGGGACTAGCAGTAGCTCCTACGAGCAGTACTTC. The rearrangement uses TRBV20-1 and TRBJ2-7, with TRBD2 identical over 9 bases. The CDR3 has 16 amino acids. Germline V CDR1 and CDR2: DFQATT, SNEGSKA (reference sequence).